The 15 T cell receptor beta chains below all came from one sample that was sequenced in a study of blood T cell repertoires in COVID-19. Some clones are missing from TCRdb's copy, which holds only in-frame ones; the method was immunoSEQ multiplex PCR. The table shows roughly 120,000 clones, with roughly 76% occurring only once. The sample taken for sequencing was peripheral blood. Every receptor here comes from a woman aged 55-69 years with acute or convalescent COVID-19.

The V gene is TRBV10-3, the J gene TRBJ1-5; TRBD1 matches 7 bases. The V gene end was trimmed by 5 bases and the J gene end by 6 bases; junction bases not matched to a gene: 7. This CDR3 comprises 14 residues. Germline loops: CDR1 ENHRY, CDR2 SYGVKD. The CDR3, as DNA: TGTGCCATCAGTCACGAGGGGGCAGGTCAGCCCCAGCATTTT. This encodes CAISHEGAGQPQHF.

The rearrangement joins TRBV4-3 to TRBJ1-3, with D possibly TRBD1 on 5 matching bases. The CDR3 spans 18 residues. Germline V gene data show CDR1 as LGHNA and CDR2 as YSLEER. V shed 0 bases and J shed 0 bases, with 15 bases lying between them. The CDR3 DNA reads as TGCGCCAGCAGCCAAGATATTGGCAGGGCGAGCTCTGGAAACACCATATATTTT. Translating it yields CASSQDIGRASSGNTIYF.

This clone appeared a single time. V gene TRBV6-5 combines with J gene TRBJ1-2, with 11 bases that match TRBD1. The junction had 7 bases not matched to a gene; V was cut back by 7 bases and J by 6 bases. This CDR3 comprises 14 residues. CDR1 is MNHEY and CDR2 is SVGAGI in the germline V gene. In nucleotides, the CDR3 is TGTGCCAGCACCGGGCAGGGACAGGGGGATGGCTACACCTTC. It encodes CASTGQGQGDGYTF.

V is TRBV2 and J is TRBJ2-6; TRBD1 aligns across 8 bases. Germline V lookup: CDR1 SNHLY, CDR2 FYNNEI. This CDR3 spans 15 amino acids. V was clipped by 6 bases and J by 0 bases; unmatched bases: 1. CDR3 protein: CASRTGVSGANVLTF. The CDR3 DNA reads TGTGCCAGCAGGACAGGGGTCTCTGGGGCCAACGTCCTGACTTTC.

This clone was picked up a small number of times. The gene calls are TRBV19 and TRBJ1-4; D remains ambiguous. This CDR3 contains 13 residues. Germline CDR1 is LNHDA and CDR2 is SQIVND (reference sequence). Trimming shortened V by 5 bases and J by 5 bases, and 9 bases separated the two germline ends. CDR3 protein: CASSEGVNEKLFF. CDR3 coding DNA: TGTGCCAGTAGTGAGGGTGTCAATGAAAAACTGTTTTTT.

The chain combines TRBV4-2 with TRBJ1-2; D unresolved. Germline V CDR1 and CDR2: LGHNA, YNFKEQ. The V end lost 0 bases, the J end lost 4 bases, and 15 bases lay between the germline ends. This CDR3 has 16 amino acids. The CDR3 coding sequence is TGTGCCAGCAGCCAAGACCCGGCGGGCCAGTTCTATGGCTACACCTTC. Residues: CASSQDPAGQFYGYTF.

This chain links TRBV5-5 with TRBJ1-1, with D possibly TRBD1 on 5 matching bases. V was cut by 3 bases and J by 0 bases, with 15 bases left in between. CDR1 is SGHKS, CDR2 YYEKEE, per germline (reference sequence). The CDR3 is made up of 16 amino acids. The CDR3: CASSSGLGQMNTEAFF. The DNA of the CDR3 is TGTGCCAGCAGCTCAGGGTTGGGCCAAATGAACACTGAAGCTTTCTTT.

In this sample, this clone turned up a few times. This rearrangement joins TRBV7-3 to TRBJ2-1; 12 bases fit TRBD2. The ends lost 2 bases at V and 5 bases at J; junction bases unmatched: 4. CDR1 SGHTA and CDR2 FQGTGA come from the germline V gene. This CDR3 spans 16 amino acids. Written as DNA, the CDR3 is TGTGCCAGCAGCTTAGGACTAGCGGGGATAAACAATGAGCAGTTCTTC. Translation gives CASSLGLAGINNEQFF.

The chain employs TRBV3-1 (or the pseudogene TRBV3-2) and TRBJ1-3, with 7 bases aligning to TRBD1. V was pared by 4 bases and J by 0 bases, with 3 bases of the junction left unmatched. Germline loops: CDR1 LGHDT, CDR2 YNNKEL (reference sequence). The CDR3 runs 15 residues. DNA for the CDR3: TGTGCCAGCAGCCCGGGACAGCTCTCTGGAAACACCATATATTTT. It translates to CASSPGQLSGNTIYF.

This clone has just a few counts. The chain joins TRBV6-5 to TRBJ1-2; no firm D call. CDR1 is MNHEY and CDR2 is SVGAGI in the germline V gene. V lost 7 bases, J lost 2 bases, and 11 bases lay in between. CDR3 length equals 13 residues. The CDR3 reads CASMSRENYGYTF. CDR3 nucleotides: TGTGCCAGCATGTCCCGGGAGAACTATGGCTACACCTTC.

This clone was seen a few times. This specimen includes other DNA sequences encoding the same CDR3. The V call is TRBV28, the J call TRBJ1-3; D is unresolved. Germline V gene lookup returns CDR1 MDHEN and CDR2 SYDVKM. CDR3 length: 13 amino acids. V lost 4 bases and J 4 bases, leaving 8 bases between the germline ends. The CDR3 nucleotides are TGTGCCAGCAGTTCCGGGTCCGGAAACACCATATATTTT. Translated: CASSSGSGNTIYF.

The J gene is TRBJ1-5, the V gene TRBV6-2 or TRBV6-3; 10 positions match TRBD1. The CDR3 loop spans 16 amino acids. Per germline, CDR1 MNHEY and CDR2 SVGEGT. J was trimmed by 4 bases and V by 4 bases; bases with no gene match: 7. The CDR3 DNA is TGTGCCAGCAGTTCCCGGGACAGGGGACCTAATCAGCCCCAGCATTTT. Its protein is CASSSRDRGPNQPQHF.

The rearrangement links TRBV12-3 or TRBV12-4 to TRBJ1-2, with 10 bases identical to TRBD1. V was clipped by 6 bases and J by 8 bases; unmatched bases: 6. This CDR3 is 13 amino acids long. CDR3 sequence: CASRLGQGDGYTF. CDR3 in DNA: TGTGCCAGCAGGCTCGGACAGGGGGACGGCTACACCTTC.

The chain combines TRBV6-5 with TRBJ1-4; 9 positions match TRBD1. The germline V gene encodes CDR1 MNHEY and CDR2 SVGAGI. V lost 6 bases and J lost 7; bases outside the gene matches: 9. The CDR3 consists of 15 residues. The CDR3: CASSLGQGRGEKLFF. In DNA form, the CDR3 reads TGTGCCAGCAGCTTGGGACAGGGCCGAGGTGAAAAACTGTTTTTT.

The chain is built from TRBV18 and TRBJ2-7, with TRBD2 as a possible D gene (6 bases). Germline CDR1 is KGHSH and CDR2 is LQKENI. The V end lost 6 bases, the J end lost 0 bases, and 15 bases lay between the germline ends. The CDR3 runs 15 residues. CDR3 sequence (DNA): TGTGCCAGCTCGCGGGACTTCCGAAGCTCCTACGAGCAGTACTTC. This gives the protein CASSRDFRSSYEQYF.